Given below is one TCR beta chain in context. What it binds is unknown. This specimen belongs to a study of graft-versus-host responses after intestinal transplantation. Study overall: Transplants given to recipients were multivisceral, liver-intestinal, or isolated intestinal. Every one of the recipients received anti-thymocyte globulin induction and afterwards took tacrolimus and steroids for around 3 years.

Here immunoSEQ multiplex PCR was the method, and the copy in TCRdb shows in-frame clones only, minus some. The sample records about 92,000 clones, about 89% being singletons. The study's findings and limits: Levels of circulating GvH clones at their peak were associated with early post-transplant HvG declines. Graft-donor T cell macrochimerism coincided with high graft-versus-host to host-versus-graft clonal ratios in allografts.

CDR3 length equals 17 residues. V lost 0 bases and J 2 bases, leaving 14 bases between the germline ends. Germline loops: CDR1 LGHNA, CDR2 YNFKEQ. The sample consisted of unstimulated CD8+ T cells sorted from spleen or lymph node cells, taken before intestinal transplant. The chain combines TRBV4-2 with TRBJ1-3; D unresolved. The TCR was taken from a human donor who received an intestinal transplant. This CDR3 is CASSQESGRVTGNTIYF. The CDR3 bases are TGTGCCAGCAGCCAAGAATCGGGAAGGGTAACTGGAAACACCATATATTTT.